Sequencing of this T cell receptor beta chain was carried out in a study of early T cells in non-severe SARS-CoV-2 infection. Across the study: Sequenced bulk RNA came from whole blood that was unsorted, and chains were unpaired.

The study's findings and limits: Using VDJdb, the matching emphasized anti-spike CD8 responses while missing private and CD4 specificities.

The sample holds many counts of this clonotype. The antigen remains undetermined. The CDR3 contains 15 residues. V lost 3 bases to trimming and J lost 4 bases, with 14 bases between them. In the library, individual cDNA molecules carried attached unique molecular identifiers. MiXCR was run by TCRdb on the 5' RACE reads, yielding one entry per CDR3 protein. This sample has more than 65,000 distinct CDR3 sequences, with around an eighth found just once. This chain uses TRBV12-3 or TRBV12-4 with TRBJ2-3; no definite D call. Sample: whole blood. The origin of this receptor is an adult who was a healthcare worker with PCR-confirmed SARS-CoV-2 infection or an uninfected control (not recorded which). The CDR3 DNA is TGTGCCAGCAGTTTCCCCAGTCAAAGGGCAGATACGCAGTATTTT. Protein sequence: CASSFPSQRADTQYF.